This TCR beta chain came from a study of blood T cell repertoires in COVID-19. Per the authors' pipeline: Amplification from reference gene primers served as the basis for estimated nucleated cell counts. The method was immunoSEQ multiplex PCR; TCRdb's version includes in-frame clones alone and lacks a portion of them. V and J calls and clone size follow that table, whereas D and trimming were derived from the DNA. The repertoire holds 120,000 or so clones, over 75% seen once, with 25% to 30% in the top ten. The sample holds one count of this clone. The CDR3 extends over 15 amino acids. Losses at the gene ends were 4 bases for V and 3 bases for J; bases not matched to a gene: 5. From germline, CDR1 is LGHNT and CDR2 FRNRAP.

Sequenced input: peripheral blood. The V call is TRBV12-5, the J call TRBJ2-1; 8 bases are shared with TRBD1. This TCR derives from a woman aged 80 or older with acute or convalescent COVID-19. The CDR3 nucleotides read TGTGCTAGTGGTTCCCCCGGGACAGGCTACAATGAGCAGTTCTTC. This encodes CASGSPGTGYNEQFF.